A selection of T cell receptor beta chains follows, all from one sample in a study of blood T cell repertoires in COVID-19. The protocol was immunoSEQ multiplex PCR, while the TCRdb copy is restricted to in-frame clones and leaves out a portion. The sample lists about 190,000 clones; 84% were seen once. The source material was PBMCs or T cells enriched from blood (not recorded which). These receptors originate from a woman aged 25-40 years who had recovered from COVID-19. The CDR3 runs from the conserved cysteine through the conserved F or W. A D gene is named only where the DNA matches it firmly. Clone size is shown for a subset of rows, as once, few, many or a class of expanded clone.

>-|-|TRBJ2-7|TRBV5-6
TGTGCCAGCAGCCCCGGCTGGGAACGGGGTTGGCAGGACCACTACGAGCAGTACTTC
CASSPGWERGWQDHYEQYF
>-|TRBD1|TRBJ1-2|TRBV7-9
TGTGCCAGCAGCCTCCGGGACAGGGGGCGCATCAACTATGGCTACACCTTC
CASSLRDRGRINYGYTF
>-|-|TRBJ1-5|TRBV28
TGTGCCAGCAGTTGGGGGGGCAATCAGCCCCAGCATTTT
CASSWGGNQPQHF
>-|-|TRBJ1-6|TRBV6-5
TGTGCCAGCAGTTACTCCGACTCCACTTCACCCCTCCACTTT
CASSYSDSTSPLHF
>few|TRBD2|TRBJ2-1|TRBV7-3
TGTGCCAGCAGCCCTTTAGCGGGAGCGGCCCCGAAAGAGCAGTTCTTC
CASSPLAGAAPKEQFF
>-|-|TRBJ2-5|TRBV7-9
TGTGCCAGCAGCTTAGTCCGGGGTGGGGTGGCATACCAAGAGACCCAGTACTTC
CASSLVRGGVAYQETQYF
>-|TRBD2|TRBJ2-3|TRBV30
TGTGCCTGGAGTGAGCTAGCGGGAGATATAGATACGCAGTATTTT
CAWSELAGDIDTQYF
>-|TRBD2|TRBJ2-3|TRBV20-1
TGCAGTGCTAGTGATCGGTTGTCTAGCGGGAGATGGGCAGATACGCAGTATTTT
CSASDRLSSGRWADTQYF
>-|-|TRBJ2-1|TRBV11-2
TGTGCCAGCAGCAGTCTGGGTCAGCCGGGTATGCAGTTCTTC
CASSSLGQPGMQFF
>few|TRBD1|TRBJ1-2|TRBV6-5
TGTGCCAGCAGTTACGGGACAGGGGCCCATGGCTACACCTTC
CASSYGTGAHGYTF
>-|-|TRBJ2-5|TRBV7-9
TGTGCCAGCAGCTTAGCTTTCCCCGCTGGAGGAGAGGAGACCCAGTACTTC
CASSLAFPAGGEETQYF
>-|-|TRBJ1-5|TRBV20-1
TGCAGTGCTAGTTGGGGAGATCAGCCCCAGCATTTT
CSASWGDQPQHF
>-|TRBD1|TRBJ2-3|TRBV6-5
TGTGCCAGCAGTTACTTCCAGGGGGTAGGCGGAGATACGCAGTATTTT
CASSYFQGVGGDTQYF
>-|-|TRBJ2-1|TRBV29-1
TGCAGCTTAGGCCCTAGCCCCAATGAGCAGTTCTTC
CSLGPSPNEQFF
>-|TRBD1|TRBJ1-6|TRBV27
TGTGCCAGCAGTCCTCGAACAGGGGGCCTGTCACCCCTCCACTTT
CASSPRTGGLSPLHF
>few|-|TRBJ2-2|TRBV10-3
TGTGCCATCGACGGCGGCGGGGAGCTGTTTTTT
CAIDGGGELFF
>once|-|TRBJ1-2|TRBV5-8
TGTGCCAGCAGCCCCCGGGGGGCGGCCAGTGGATATGGCTACACCTTC
CASSPRGAASGYGYTF
>once|TRBD2|TRBJ2-3|TRBV7-2
TGTGCCAGCAGCTTGGAAGCGGGAGTCCCGGGAGATACGCAGTATTTT
CASSLEAGVPGDTQYF
>many|-|TRBJ1-2|TRBV4-2
TGTGCCAGCAGCCAACAGGGGAGGGATGGCTACACCTTC
CASSQQGRDGYTF
>-|-|TRBJ2-4|TRBV19
TGTGCCAGTACCTCGCAGGGTAGCATTCAGTACTTC
CASTSQGSIQYF
>-|TRBD2|TRBJ2-5|TRBV6-4
TGTGCCAGCAGCCCCGGCAGCGGGGGGCAAGAGACCCAGTACTTC
CASSPGSGGQETQYF
>-|TRBD1|TRBJ1-5|TRBV7-8
TGTGCCAGCAGCTTAGGCCGGGACAGGGGGCCGGAGATCCCTTGGTATCAGCCCCAGCATTTT
CASSLGRDRGPEIPWYQPQHF
>-|TRBD1|TRBJ1-4|TRBV7-2
TGTGCCAGCAGCTTAAGTAAACCCGGGACAGGGAATAATGAAAAACTGTTTTTT
CASSLSKPGTGNNEKLFF
>-|TRBD1|TRBJ1-5|TRBV28
TGTGCCAGCAGTGGGGACAGGGGTGATCAGCCCCAGCATTTT
CASSGDRGDQPQHF
>-|-|TRBJ1-2|TRBV19
TGTGCCAGTAGTATGCGGAGGGGCGAGAACTATGGCTACACCTTC
CASSMRRGENYGYTF
>-|-|TRBJ2-7|TRBV28
TGTGCCAGCATACGGGTAGGCGAGCAGTACTTC
CASIRVGEQYF
>-|-|TRBJ2-4|TRBV2
TGTGCCAGCGGGAAGACAGGACCTGCCAAAAACATTCAGTACTTC
CASGKTGPAKNIQYF
>-|TRBD2|TRBJ2-5|TRBV5-1
TGCGCCAGCAGCATCGGGAGGTCGACGGAGACCCAGTACTTC
CASSIGRSTETQYF
>-|-|TRBJ1-1|TRBV25-1
TGTGCCAGCAGTGCCCTACTCGGCAGGGAAGGTTGGAACACTGAAGCTTTCTTT
CASSALLGREGWNTEAFF
>-|TRBD2|TRBJ2-3|TRBV19
TGTGCCAGTAGTACCCCCATTTTTAGCGGGAGAATCGCAGATACGCAGTATTTT
CASSTPIFSGRIADTQYF
>-|-|TRBJ2-4|TRBV19
TGTGTTAGTTCGGCCAAAAACATTCAGTACTTC
CVSSAKNIQYF
>-|TRBD1|TRBJ1-2|TRBV14
TGTGCCAGCAGCCCCAAACCGGACAGGTCTGGCTACACCTTC
CASSPKPDRSGYTF
>-|TRBD2|TRBJ2-3|TRBV6-2/TRBV6-3
TGTGCCAGCAGTTACCAGGAGCGGGACCGCACAGATACGCAGTATTTT
CASSYQERDRTDTQYF
>-|TRBD2|TRBJ2-7|TRBV29-1
TGCAGCGTTGAGTCCAGCGGGAGTTCCTACGAGCAGTACTTC
CSVESSGSSYEQYF
>once|TRBD1|TRBJ1-2|TRBV6-5
TGTGCCAGCAGTTACGCGCTTCCGGGACAGATCTACACCTTC
CASSYALPGQIYTF
>-|TRBD2|TRBJ2-7|TRBV7-2
TGTGCCAGCAGCGAAAGCGGGAGGAAGCTTTACGAGCAGTACTTC
CASSESGRKLYEQYF
>-|-|TRBJ1-5|TRBV24-1
TGTGCCACCAGCGATGAGTATCAGCCCCAGCATTTT
CATSDEYQPQHF
>once|-|TRBJ1-1|TRBV11-2
TGTGCCAGCAGCCTATCTGAAAAAGCTTTCTTT
CASSLSEKAFF
>-|TRBD2|TRBJ2-1|TRBV7-7
TGTGCTAGCAGCTCTGGACTAGCGGACAATGAGCAGTTCTTC
CASSSGLADNEQFF
>-|TRBD1|TRBJ2-3|TRBV7-6
TGTGCCAGCAGCTTAGCTGACAGGGGGAGCACAGATACGCAGTATTTT
CASSLADRGSTDTQYF
>-|TRBD1|TRBJ1-1|TRBV28
TGTGCCAGCACCCGGGACAGTCTGAACACTGAAGCTTTCTTT
CASTRDSLNTEAFF
>-|TRBD2|TRBJ2-1|TRBV2
TGTGCCAGCACACCCTCAGGAGGCGGGAGATCCTACAATGAGCAGTTCTTC
CASTPSGGGRSYNEQFF
>-|-|TRBJ2-1|TRBV11-2
TGTGCCAGCAGCTTCGGGATGGGAGGCCCGGTGGGGGGGCAGTTCTTC
CASSFGMGGPVGGQFF
>-|-|TRBJ1-2|TRBV28
TGTGCCAGCAGACCGTCAGGACTCTATGGCTACACCTTC
CASRPSGLYGYTF
>-|TRBD2|TRBJ2-3|TRBV5-1
TGCGCCAGAGGACTAGCGGGGGCCTCCCGCACAGATACGCAGTATTTT
CARGLAGASRTDTQYF
>-|-|TRBJ2-1|TRBV30
TGTGCCTGGAGTGTACCCGGAACTAACAATGAGCAGTTCTTC
CAWSVPGTNNEQFF
>-|TRBD1|TRBJ1-2|TRBV18
TGTGCCAGCTCAAGCGGACAGGGGCGTTTGGGATATGGCTACACCTTC
CASSSGQGRLGYGYTF
>few|-|TRBJ1-2|TRBV5-1
TGCGCCAGCAGCTTGGGCAGGGGTAACTATGGCTACACCTTC
CASSLGRGNYGYTF
>few|-|TRBJ2-1|TRBV4-1
TGCGCCAGCAGCCATAGAGACTACAATGAGCAGTTCTTC
CASSHRDYNEQFF
>-|TRBD1|TRBJ2-2|TRBV11-3
TGTGCCAGCACCGCCGGGACAGGGTACACCGGGGAGCTGTTTTTT
CASTAGTGYTGELFF
>-|TRBD2|TRBJ2-7|TRBV4-2
TGTGCCAGCAGCCGAAGACTAGCGGGAGGTTACGAGCAGTACTTC
CASSRRLAGGYEQYF
>-|TRBD1|TRBJ1-5|TRBV24-1
TGTGCCACCAGTGATCGGACAGGGACAATCAATCAGCCCCAGCATTTT
CATSDRTGTINQPQHF
>-|TRBD1|TRBJ2-1|TRBV6-5
TGTGCCAGCAGAAGGGACAGATACAATGAGCAGTTCTTC
CASRRDRYNEQFF
>-|-|TRBJ1-5|TRBV3-1/TRBV3-2
TGTGCCAGCAGCCAAGACCCCCAGGTCGGAAAGCCCCAGCATTTT
CASSQDPQVGKPQHF
>-|TRBD1|TRBJ2-2|TRBV7-2
TGTGCCAGCAGTTTCGACAGGGGCTTTACCGGGGAGCTGTTTTTT
CASSFDRGFTGELFF
>-|-|TRBJ1-1|TRBV10-3
TGTGCCATCAAAGAGGGGCAGGGGATGAACACTGAAGCTTTCTTT
CAIKEGQGMNTEAFF
>-|-|TRBJ2-7|TRBV7-8
TGTGCCAGCAGCTTAGGCGTACACGAGCAGTACTTC
CASSLGVHEQYF